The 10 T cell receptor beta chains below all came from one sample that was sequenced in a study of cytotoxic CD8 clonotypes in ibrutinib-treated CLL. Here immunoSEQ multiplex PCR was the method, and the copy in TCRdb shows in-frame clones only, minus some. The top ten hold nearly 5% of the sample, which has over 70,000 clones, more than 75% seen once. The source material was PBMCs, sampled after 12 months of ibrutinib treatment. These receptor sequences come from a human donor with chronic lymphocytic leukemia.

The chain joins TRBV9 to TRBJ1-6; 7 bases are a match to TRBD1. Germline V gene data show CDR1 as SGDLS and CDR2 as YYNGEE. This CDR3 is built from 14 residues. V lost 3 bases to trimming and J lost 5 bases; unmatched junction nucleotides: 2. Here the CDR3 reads CASSAGTDNSPLHF. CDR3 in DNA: TGTGCCAGCAGCGCCGGGACAGATAATTCACCCCTCCACTTT.

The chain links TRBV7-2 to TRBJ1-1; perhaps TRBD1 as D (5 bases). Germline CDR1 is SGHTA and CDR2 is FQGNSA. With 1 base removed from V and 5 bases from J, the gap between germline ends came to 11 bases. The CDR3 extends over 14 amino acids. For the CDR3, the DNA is TGTGCCAGCAGCTTAGGGCAGGGTTGGACTGAAGCTTTCTTT. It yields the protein CASSLGQGWTEAFF. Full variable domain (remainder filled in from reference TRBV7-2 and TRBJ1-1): GAGVSQSPSNKVTEKGKDVELRCDPISGHTALYWYRQSLGQGLEFLIYFQGNSAPDKSGLPSDRFSAERTGGSVSTLTIQRTQQEDSAVYLCASSLGQGWTEAFFGQGTRLTVV.

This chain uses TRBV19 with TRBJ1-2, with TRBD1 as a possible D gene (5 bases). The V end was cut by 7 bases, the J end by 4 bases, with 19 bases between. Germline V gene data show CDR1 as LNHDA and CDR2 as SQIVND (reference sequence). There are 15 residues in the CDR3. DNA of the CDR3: TGTGCCAGTACCCAAACTCGCGGGGCTGGCTATGGCTACACCTTC. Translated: CASTQTRGAGYGYTF.

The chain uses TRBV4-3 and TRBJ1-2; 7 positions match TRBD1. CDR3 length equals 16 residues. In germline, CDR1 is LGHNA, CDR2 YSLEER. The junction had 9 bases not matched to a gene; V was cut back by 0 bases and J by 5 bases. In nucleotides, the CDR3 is TGCGCCAGCAGCCAAGATAGTGCGGGGACAGTGTATGGCTACACCTTC. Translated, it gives CASSQDSAGTVYGYTF.

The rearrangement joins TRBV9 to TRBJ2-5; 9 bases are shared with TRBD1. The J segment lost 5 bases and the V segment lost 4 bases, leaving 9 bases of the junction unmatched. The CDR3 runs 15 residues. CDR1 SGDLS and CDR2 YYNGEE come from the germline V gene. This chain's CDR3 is CASSPGTGYGETQYF. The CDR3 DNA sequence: TGTGCCAGCAGCCCCGGGACAGGGTACGGCGAGACCCAGTACTTC. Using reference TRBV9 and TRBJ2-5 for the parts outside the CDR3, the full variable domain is DSGVTQTPKHLITATGQRVTLRCSPRSGDLSVYWYQQSLDQGLQFLIQYYNGEERAKGNILERFSAQQFPDLHSELNLSSLELGDSALYFCASSPGTGYGETQYFGPGTRLLVL.

In DNA form, the CDR3 reads TGTGCCAGCAGCCCTCGGAACCTATACAATGAGCAGTTCTTC. Its translation: CASSPRNLYNEQFF. The rearrangement links TRBV5-8 to TRBJ2-1; D gene uncertain. Germline lookup yields CDR1 SGHTS and CDR2 YDEGEE. CDR3 size: 14 residues. V gave up 4 bases and J gave up 4 bases, with 12 bases separating them. Full variable domain (rest looked up from reference TRBV5-8 and TRBJ2-1): EAGVTQSPTHLIKTRGQQATLRCSPISGHTSVYWYQQALGLGLQFLLWYDEGEERNRGNFPPRFSGRQFPNYSSELNVNALELEDSALYLCASSPRNLYNEQFFGPGTRLTVL.

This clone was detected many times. The CDR3 sequence: CASTANRDKGNQPQHF. In DNA, the CDR3 is TGTGCCAGCACCGCGAACAGGGATAAGGGCAATCAGCCCCAGCATTTT. This rearrangement joins TRBV28 to TRBJ1-5; D possibly corresponds to TRBD1 (6 bases). Germline CDR1 reads MDHEN; CDR2 reads SYDVKM. The CDR3 is 16 residues long. V lost 7 bases and J 2 bases, leaving 18 bases between the germline ends.

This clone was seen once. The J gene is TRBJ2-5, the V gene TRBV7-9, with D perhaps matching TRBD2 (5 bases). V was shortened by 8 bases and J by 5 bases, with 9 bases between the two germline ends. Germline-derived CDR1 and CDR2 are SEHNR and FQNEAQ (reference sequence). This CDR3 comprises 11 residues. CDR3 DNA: TGTGCCAGCTCGGGGTCGGAGACCCAGTACTTC. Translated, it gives CASSGSETQYF.

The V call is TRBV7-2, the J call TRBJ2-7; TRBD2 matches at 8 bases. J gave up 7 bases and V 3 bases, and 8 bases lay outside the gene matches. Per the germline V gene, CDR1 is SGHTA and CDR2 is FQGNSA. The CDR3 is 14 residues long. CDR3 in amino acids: CASSFGGRSGEQYF. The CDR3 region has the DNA TGTGCCAGCAGCTTTGGCGGGAGGTCGGGAGAGCAGTACTTC. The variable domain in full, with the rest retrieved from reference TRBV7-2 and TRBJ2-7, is GAGVSQSPSNKVTEKGKDVELRCDPISGHTALYWYRQSLGQGLEFLIYFQGNSAPDKSGLPSDRFSAERTGGSVSTLTIQRTQQEDSAVYLCASSFGGRSGEQYFGPGTRLTVT.

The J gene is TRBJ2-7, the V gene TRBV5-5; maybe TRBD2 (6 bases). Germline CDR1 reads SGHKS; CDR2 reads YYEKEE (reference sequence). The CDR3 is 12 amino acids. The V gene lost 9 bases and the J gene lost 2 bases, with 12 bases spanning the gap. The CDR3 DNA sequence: TGTGCCACCCAGGAGGGGACCTACGAGCAGTACTTC. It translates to CATQEGTYEQYF.